This T cell receptor (beta chain) was sequenced for a study of T cells after yellow fever vaccination. Each CDR3 protein is one row after TCRdb ran MiXCR on the 5' RACE reads. Among 300,000 to 400,000 distinct CDR3 sequences listed, about 12% were seen once. This CDR3 is built from 16 residues. Per the germline V gene, CDR1 is SGHRS and CDR2 is YFSETQ. With 6 bases clipped from V and 6 bases from J, the junction kept 10 bases outside the gene matches. The gene calls are TRBV5-1 and TRBJ2-3; TRBD2 agrees at 13 bases. This receptor was taken from a man in his late teens or twenties who received the YFV17D yellow fever vaccine. The material sequenced was CD4+ T cells sorted from PBMCs, taken 15 days after the yellow fever booster vaccination. CDR3 nucleotide sequence: TGCGCCAGCACTCAGGGACTAGCGGGGACAGCGGATACGCAGTATTTT. Translation: CASTQGLAGTADTQYF. Full variable domain (rest looked up from reference TRBV5-1 and TRBJ2-3): KAGVTQTPRYLIKTRGQQVTLSCSPISGHRSVSWYQQTPGQGLQFLFEYFSETQRNKGNFPGRFSGRQFSNSRSEMNVSTLELGDSALYLCASTQGLAGTADTQYFGPGTRLTVL.